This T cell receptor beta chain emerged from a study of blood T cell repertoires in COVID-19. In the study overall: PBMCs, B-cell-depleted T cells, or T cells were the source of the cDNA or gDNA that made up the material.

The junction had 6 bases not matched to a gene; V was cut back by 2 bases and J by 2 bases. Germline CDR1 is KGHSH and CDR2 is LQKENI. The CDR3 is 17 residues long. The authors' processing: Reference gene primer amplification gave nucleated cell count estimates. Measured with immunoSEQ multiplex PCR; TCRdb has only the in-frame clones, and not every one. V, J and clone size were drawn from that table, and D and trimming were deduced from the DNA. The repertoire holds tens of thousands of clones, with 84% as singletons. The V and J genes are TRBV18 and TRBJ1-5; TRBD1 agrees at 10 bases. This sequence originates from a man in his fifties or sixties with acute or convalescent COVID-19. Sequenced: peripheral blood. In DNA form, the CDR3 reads TGTGCCAGCTCACCAGACACCGGGACAGGGGGCAATCAGCCCCAGCATTTT. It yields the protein CASSPDTGTGGNQPQHF. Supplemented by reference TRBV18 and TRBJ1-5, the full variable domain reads NAGVMQNPRHLVRRRGQEARLRCSPMKGHSHVYWYRQLPEEGLKFMVYLQKENIIDESGMPKERFSAEFPKEGPSILRIQQVVRGDSAAYFCASSPDTGTGGNQPQHFGDGTRLSIL.